A single sample is the source of the 27 T cell receptor beta chains below, sequenced in a study of shared clonotypes between healthy human individuals (dated by TCRdb to 2020 to 2021). Receptors were amplified or captured by the immunoSEQ multiplex PCR assay. TCRdb took this table from immuneACCESS and kept in-frame rearrangements with V and J called. Such tables lack part of the clones; where checked against another copy, unresolved V genes explain under half of the gap, and the rest is unexplained. The sample table lists 450,000 to 600,000 clones, 79% of them with a count of one. The ten largest make up approximately 12% of the sample. Sequenced material: PBMCs. The receptor source for this set is a middle-aged woman in good health. Some clones in this sample may be carry-over from other donors' samples.

The chain carries TRBV21-1 and TRBJ2-7. TRBV21-1 is classified as a pseudogene. This CDR3 is 14 amino acids long. For the CDR3, the DNA is TGTGCCAGCAGCAAAGGGGACGGCTCCTACGAGCAGTACTTC. It is translated as CASSKGDGSYEQYF.

As regards this clone: This CDR3 is also generated by other DNA sequences in the sample. The chain links TRBV29-1 to TRBJ2-3, with D perhaps matching TRBD2 (6 bases). V dropped 3 bases and J dropped 3 bases, with 10 bases sitting between them. The V gene's germline CDR1 is SQVTM and CDR2 ANQGSEA. This CDR3 spans 13 amino acids. Here the CDR3 DNA reads TGCAGCGTTGAGGAGGGCGGAACAGATACGCAGTATTTT. It is translated as CSVEEGGTDTQYF.

The CDR3 bases are TGTGCCAGCTCACGGGATAACCCGCGCTACGAGCAGTACTTC. It encodes CASSRDNPRYEQYF. V is TRBV18 and J is TRBJ2-7; D uncertain. In germline, CDR1 is KGHSH, CDR2 LQKENI. Trimming left V 4 bases short and J 3 bases short, with 13 bases between. The CDR3 consists of 14 residues. The full variable domain, its missing parts supplied by reference TRBV18 and TRBJ2-7, is NAGVMQNPRHLVRRRGQEARLRCSPMKGHSHVYWYRQLPEEGLKFMVYLQKENIIDESGMPKERFSAEFPKEGPSILRIQQVVRGDSAAYFCASSRDNPRYEQYFGPGTRLTVT.

The rearrangement links TRBV10-3 to TRBJ2-4, with 9 bases aligning to TRBD2. Trimming removed 2 bases from V and 3 bases from J; junction bases left unmatched: 5. The germline V gene has CDR1 ENHRY and CDR2 SYGVKD. The CDR3 consists of 16 residues. The CDR3 region has the DNA TGTGCCATCAGTGAGCCCAGACTAGCGGACAAAAACATTCAGTACTTC. As protein: CAISEPRLADKNIQYF.

This clone was observed once. The chain joins TRBV2 to TRBJ2-3; no definite D call. The germline CDR1 and CDR2 sequences are SNHLY and FYNNEI. V was shortened by 3 bases and J by 2 bases, with 12 bases between the two germline ends. The CDR3 spans 15 residues. In nucleotides, the CDR3 is TGTGCCAGCAGTGATGAAAAACTCACCACAGATACGCAGTATTTT. It yields the protein CASSDEKLTTDTQYF.

The chain recombines TRBV5-1 with TRBJ2-1; 12 bases line up with TRBD1. Germline V lookup: CDR1 SGHRS, CDR2 YFSETQ. This CDR3 contains 15 residues. V lost 4 bases and J lost 8; bases outside the gene matches: 7. The CDR3 here is CASSQTGTGGDEQFF. CDR3 nucleotides: TGCGCCAGCAGCCAAACCGGGACAGGGGGCGATGAGCAGTTCTTC.

The rearrangement uses TRBV6-4 and TRBJ2-2; the D gene is possibly TRBD1 (5 bases). V was pared by 5 bases and J by 3 bases, with 10 bases between. The CDR3 runs to 14 residues. The V gene's germline CDR1 is MRHNA and CDR2 SNTAGT. The CDR3 DNA reads TGTGCCAGCAGTCCCTCGACAGACACCGGGGAGCTGTTTTTT. It translates to CASSPSTDTGELFF.

This chain joins TRBV6-1 and TRBJ1-5; 8 nucleotides agree with TRBD1. J was trimmed by 1 base and V by 10 bases; bases with no gene match: 6. Germline V gene lookup returns CDR1 MNHNS and CDR2 SASEGT. CDR3 length equals 14 residues. The CDR3 region is CATVTGASNQPQHF. The CDR3 DNA is TGTGCCACCGTGACAGGGGCGAGCAATCAGCCCCAGCATTTT.

The chain recombines TRBV6-1 with TRBJ1-5; D call uncertain. Germline V gene data show CDR1 as MNHNS and CDR2 as SASEGT. The CDR3 has 14 residues. Trimming removed 4 bases at V and 0 bases at J, with 7 bases between. CDR3: CASSGLYSNQPQHF. CDR3 in DNA: TGTGCCAGCAGTGGCTTGTATAGCAATCAGCCCCAGCATTTT.

This clone was picked up a small number of times. The rearrangement uses TRBV27 and TRBJ1-1, with a possible D match to TRBD1 (6 bases). Per germline, CDR1 MNHEY and CDR2 SMNVEV (reference sequence). The germline V and J ends were trimmed by 6 bases and 1 base, with 15 bases remaining between them. The CDR3 sequence is 15 residues long. The CDR3 reads CASRGADRWNTEAFF. For the CDR3, the DNA is TGTGCCAGCAGAGGCGCCGACAGGTGGAACACTGAAGCTTTCTTT.

This clone was seen only once. The chain couples TRBV4-2 to TRBJ2-5; TRBD1 matches 7 bases. Germline V gene sequence: CDR1 LGHNA, CDR2 YNFKEQ. The CDR3 spans 15 residues. V lost 4 bases, J lost 2 bases, and 7 bases stayed unmatched. The CDR3 bases are TGTGCCAGCAGCCTAGGACAGGCCCCACAAGAGACCCAGTACTTC. It translates to CASSLGQAPQETQYF.

The chain is built from TRBV2 and TRBJ1-2; 8 positions match TRBD1. Trimming removed 4 bases from V and 6 bases from J; junction bases left unmatched: 7. The CDR3 covers 14 residues. Germline CDR1 reads SNHLY; CDR2 reads FYNNEI. The CDR3 bases are TGTGCCAGCAGTGGGGTGCAGGGGGCCGATGGCTACACCTTC. It translates to CASSGVQGADGYTF. Using reference TRBV2 and TRBJ1-2 for the parts outside the CDR3, the full variable domain is EPEVTQTPSHQVTQMGQEVILRCVPISNHLYFYWYRQILGQKVEFLVSFYNNEISEKSEIFDDQFSVERPDGSNFTLKIRSTKLEDSAMYFCASSGVQGADGYTFGSGTRLTVV.

The genes are TRBV7-9 and TRBJ2-1, with D hard to call. Per the germline V gene, CDR1 is SEHNR and CDR2 is FQNEAQ (reference sequence). V shed 6 bases and J shed 0 bases, with 15 bases lying between them. The CDR3 loop spans 16 amino acids. In nucleotides, the CDR3 is TGTGCCAGCAGGTTAACCAGCGCCTCCTCCTACAATGAGCAGTTCTTC. Encoded protein: CASRLTSASSYNEQFF.

CDR3 nucleotides: TGTGCCAGTAGTATCTCCGCACAATACAATGAGCAGTTCTTC. Protein product: CASSISAQYNEQFF. This chain links TRBV19 with TRBJ2-1; D ambiguous. Per the germline V gene, CDR1 is LNHDA and CDR2 is SQIVND (reference sequence). The CDR3 consists of 14 residues. Trimming removed 3 bases from V and 4 bases from J, with 10 bases in between.

The V gene is TRBV27, the J gene TRBJ1-5; D is undetermined. This CDR3 spans 13 amino acids. Trimming removed 3 bases at V and 4 bases at J, with 7 bases between. CDR1 is MNHEY and CDR2 is SMNVEV in the germline V gene (reference sequence). In nucleotides, the CDR3 is TGTGCCAGCAGTTTCGGCGCTAATCAGCCCCAGCATTTT. Residues: CASSFGANQPQHF.

V and J are TRBV2 and TRBJ1-1; 7 nucleotides align to TRBD1. CDR3 size: 16 residues. The ends lost 0 bases at V and 4 bases at J; junction bases unmatched: 8. Germline V gene lookup returns CDR1 SNHLY and CDR2 FYNNEI. This CDR3 is CASSEALRGRGTEAFF. The CDR3 bases are TGTGCCAGCAGTGAAGCGCTTAGGGGGCGCGGCACTGAAGCTTTCTTT. Full variable domain (outside the CDR3, taken from reference TRBV2 and TRBJ1-1): EPEVTQTPSHQVTQMGQEVILRCVPISNHLYFYWYRQILGQKVEFLVSFYNNEISEKSEIFDDQFSVERPDGSNFTLKIRSTKLEDSAMYFCASSEALRGRGTEAFFGQGTRLTVV.

The V gene is TRBV7-9, the J gene TRBJ2-7; 7 nucleotides agree with TRBD1. CDR1 SEHNR and CDR2 FQNEAQ come from the germline V gene (reference sequence). CDR3 size: 14 residues. V dropped 5 bases and J dropped 6; count of bases not matched to a gene: 10. In nucleotides, the CDR3 is TGTGCCAGCAGCCGGGACAGCCGTCAAAGCGAGCAGTACTTC. It specifies CASSRDSRQSEQYF.

This chain joins TRBV18 and TRBJ1-2; 12 bases agree with TRBD1. Germline V lookup: CDR1 KGHSH, CDR2 LQKENI. The CDR3 consists of 14 residues. The trim removed 3 bases at V and 7 bases at J, leaving 3 bases unmatched. The CDR3 reads CASSPGQGASGYTF. In nucleotides, the CDR3 is TGTGCCAGCTCACCGGGACAGGGGGCGAGTGGCTACACCTTC.

The chain employs TRBV29-1 and TRBJ2-3; no definite D call. Germline V CDR1 and CDR2: SQVTM, ANQGSEA. Trimming cost V 4 bases and J 0 bases, with 8 bases left between them. The CDR3 length is 13 residues. The CDR3, as DNA: TGCAGCGTTGCCCGTTCTAGCACAGATACGCAGTATTTT. It is translated as CSVARSSTDTQYF.

The chain couples TRBV7-8 to TRBJ2-3; D is perhaps TRBD1 or TRBD2 (6 bases each). The germline V and J ends were trimmed by 1 base and 6 bases, with 14 bases remaining between them. This CDR3 is 15 amino acids long. Germline assignment: CDR1 SGHVS and CDR2 FQNEAQ. CDR3 residues: CASSLVLGGSDTQYF. The CDR3 nucleotides are TGTGCCAGCAGCTTAGTGCTCGGGGGCTCCGATACGCAGTATTTT. The whole variable domain, remainder taken from reference TRBV7-8 and TRBJ2-3, is GAGVSQSPRYKVAKRGQDVALRCDPISGHVSLFWYQQALGQGPEFLTYFQNEAQLDKSGLPSDRFFAERPEGSVSTLKIQRTQQEDSAVYLCASSLVLGGSDTQYFGPGTRLTVL.

This chain uses TRBV5-6 with TRBJ1-4; possible D gene TRBD1, 6 bases. The CDR3 has 13 residues. V was pared by 2 bases and J by 8 bases, with 10 bases between. The germline V gene encodes CDR1 SGHDT and CDR2 YYEEEE. CDR3 sequence (DNA): TGTGCCAGCAGCTTCCAGGGGTGGGAAAAACTGTTTTTT. Amino acids: CASSFQGWEKLFF.

To note about this clone: Other DNA sequences of this sample code for an identical CDR3. The rearrangement links TRBV5-1 to TRBJ2-5; no reliable D call. The CDR3 covers 13 residues. The V end lost 1 base, the J end lost 1 base, and 5 bases lay between the germline ends. Germline values: CDR1 SGHRS, CDR2 YFSETQ. CDR3 sequence (DNA): TGCGCCAGCAGCTTGTCCCCCCAAGAGACCCAGTACTTC. Residues: CASSLSPQETQYF.

The rearrangement links TRBV5-1 to TRBJ1-1; a weak D match, TRBD1 (6 bases). CDR1 is SGHRS, CDR2 YFSETQ, per germline. V was pared by 2 bases and J by 0 bases, with 8 bases between. The CDR3 is made up of 14 amino acids. As DNA, the CDR3 is TGCGCCAGCAGCTTAGGGGGATTGAACACTGAAGCTTTCTTT. This codes for CASSLGGLNTEAFF.

The rearrangement joins TRBV27 to TRBJ2-7; 8 bases line up with TRBD1. This CDR3 spans 15 amino acids. J was trimmed by 3 bases and V by 6 bases; bases with no gene match: 10. The V gene's germline CDR1 is MNHEY and CDR2 SMNVEV (reference sequence). This CDR3 is CASRKDRGSFYEQYF. DNA of the CDR3: TGTGCCAGCAGAAAAGACAGGGGAAGTTTCTACGAGCAGTACTTC.

This chain connects TRBV29-1 to TRBJ2-5, with 7 nucleotides matching TRBD2. Gene TRBJ2-7 matches the end of the DNA better, so the J call may be wrong. Germline CDR1 is SQVTM and CDR2 is ANQGSEA. The CDR3 totals 13 residues. CDR3 DNA: TGCAGCGTGGACGCCGGGGGGACCGACGAGCAGTACTTC. Protein: CSVDAGGTDEQYF.

The CDR3 loop is CASSLAGYGTTSTDTQYF. The CDR3 coding sequence is TGTGCCAGCAGCTTAGCGGGCTACGGAACTACCAGCACAGATACGCAGTATTTT. The chain recombines TRBV11-2 with TRBJ2-3; D gene unclear. V was trimmed by 1 base and J by 0 bases, leaving 17 bases between them. The CDR3 is made up of 18 amino acids. Germline V CDR1 and CDR2: SGHAT, FQNNGV. Based on the CDR3 plus reference TRBV11-2 and TRBJ2-3, the full variable domain is EAGVAQSPRYKIIEKRQSVAFWCNPISGHATLYWYQQILGQGPKLLIQFQNNGVVDDSQLPKDRFSAERLKGVDSTLKIQPAKLEDSAVYLCASSLAGYGTTSTDTQYFGPGTRLTVL.

The chain links TRBV15 to TRBJ1-5; D uncertain. CDR3 length: 14 residues. V lost 1 base and J 6 bases, leaving 10 bases between the germline ends. Germline lookup yields CDR1 LNHNV and CDR2 YYDKDF (reference sequence). CDR3 bases: TGTGCCACCAGCAGAGTCATAGAAGGTCAGCCCCAGCATTTT. It translates to CATSRVIEGQPQHF. The full variable domain, rest sourced from reference TRBV15 and TRBJ1-5, is DAMVIQNPRYQVTQFGKPVTLSCSQTLNHNVMYWYQQKSSQAPKLLFHYYDKDFNNEADTPDNFQSRRPNTSFCFLDIRSPGLGDTAMYLCATSRVIEGQPQHFGDGTRLSIL.